This T cell receptor (beta chain) was identified in a study of shared clonotypes between healthy human individuals. A remark on this clone: Other DNA sequences in the same sample also yield this CDR3.

Sequenced by immunoSEQ multiplex PCR; TCRdb stores in-frame clones only, minus some. The data hold more than 2 million clones, with about 94% observed a single time. CD4+ cells underwent separation, giving CD45RA+ naive and CD45RA-negative memory subsets. CDR1 and CDR2 (germline): MNHEY, SVGAGI. J lost 2 bases, V lost 5 bases, and 2 bases had no gene match. The CDR3 extends over 14 amino acids. Sequencing was done on a sample of naive CD4+ T cells sorted from blood. Subset denoted: CD45RA+ positively selected. This chain links TRBV6-5 with TRBJ1-3, with 8 bases identical to TRBD1. The TCR originated in a man between 18 and 29 years old in good health. The CDR3: CASSRTGPGNTIYF. The DNA of the CDR3 is TGTGCCAGCAGTCGGACAGGGCCTGGAAACACCATATATTTT.